This TCR beta chain was found in a study of T cell changes during pregnancy in multiple sclerosis. Data came from immunoSEQ multiplex PCR; TCRdb stores just in-frame clones and leaves some out. There are fewer than 75,000 clones in the sample; over 75% occur only once, and roughly 5.2% lies in the top ten. The CDR3 covers 16 residues. Trimming pared 0 bases from V and 2 bases from J, leaving 13 bases between. CDR1 and CDR2 from the germline V gene are SGDLS and YYNGEE. V gene TRBV9 combines with J gene TRBJ2-3; weak D call: TRBD2 (7 bases). The source is a female donor with multiple sclerosis, enrolled in a pregnancy study. This specimen consisted of CD8+ T cells from peripheral blood mononuclear cells, obtained before pregnancy. CDR3 sequence: CASSVGGGQFTDTQYF. The CDR3 DNA sequence: TGTGCCAGCAGCGTAGGGGGGGGGCAGTTCACAGATACGCAGTATTTT.